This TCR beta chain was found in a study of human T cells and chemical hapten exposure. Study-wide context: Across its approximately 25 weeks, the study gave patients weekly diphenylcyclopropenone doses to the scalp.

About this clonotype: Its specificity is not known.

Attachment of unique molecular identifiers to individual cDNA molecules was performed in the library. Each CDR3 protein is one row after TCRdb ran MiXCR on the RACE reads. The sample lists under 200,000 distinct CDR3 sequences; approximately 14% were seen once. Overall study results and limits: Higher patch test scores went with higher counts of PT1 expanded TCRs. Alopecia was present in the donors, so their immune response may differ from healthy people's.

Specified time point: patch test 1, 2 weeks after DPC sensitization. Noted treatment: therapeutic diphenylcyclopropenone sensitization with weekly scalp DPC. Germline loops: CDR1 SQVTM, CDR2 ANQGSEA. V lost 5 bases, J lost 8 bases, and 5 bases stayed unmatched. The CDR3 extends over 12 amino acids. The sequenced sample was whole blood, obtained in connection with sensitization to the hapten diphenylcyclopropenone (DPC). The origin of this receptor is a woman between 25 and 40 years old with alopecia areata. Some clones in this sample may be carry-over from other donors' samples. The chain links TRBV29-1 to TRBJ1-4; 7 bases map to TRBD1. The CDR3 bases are TGCAGCGTTTACGGGACAGAAGAAAAACTGTTTTTT. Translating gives CSVYGTEEKLFF.